This T cell receptor beta chain appears in the sequencing data of a study of glioma-infiltrating T cells. Overall study findings and caveats: Above-expected tissue-blood divergence occurred in all gliomas, most in low-grade ones.

TCR alpha and beta CDR3 regions were amplified from RNA using iRepertoire nested multiplex PCR. Via MiXCR, TCRdb re-called the multiplex PCR reads, giving one row per CDR3 protein. The repertoire holds tens of thousands of distinct CDR3 sequences, about 25% seen once, with 6.7% in the top ten. This clonotype was seen ten or more times. Its specificity is not known. V lost 6 bases and J 1 base, leaving 9 bases between the germline ends. This CDR3 region has 13 residues. The V gene's germline CDR1 is ENHRY and CDR2 SYGVKD. This receptor was obtained from a human donor with low-grade glioma or glioblastoma, undergoing nonglioma brain surgery, or in good health (not recorded which). This sequence joins TRBV10-3 and TRBJ1-1, with unresolved D. The sample taken for sequencing was glioma tissue, nonneoplastic brain tissue, or PBMCs (not recorded which). The CDR3 coding sequence is TGTGCCATCAGGTCCCGGGGGAACACTGAAGCTTTCTTT. Translation: CAIRSRGNTEAFF.